Listed below are T cell receptor beta chains from one sample, sequenced in a study of OX40 agonist ivuxolimab in advanced cancers. Sequenced by immunoSEQ multiplex PCR; TCRdb stores in-frame clones only, minus some. The sample holds just under 65,000 clones, roughly nine tenths seen once. The source was CD4+ or CD8+ T cells sorted from blood, collected in a trial of the OX40 agonist ivuxolimab. These TCRs come from an adult with an advanced solid tumor such as melanoma, head and neck, liver or kidney cancer. The CDR3 runs from the conserved cysteine through the conserved F or W. Each record gives: V gene, J gene, clone size, D gene, CDR3 DNA, CDR3 protein. The D gene is left open where the match is weak. Part of the rows lack a size; the others show once, few, many or a class for expanded clones.

V: TRBV18; J: TRBJ1-2; size: .; D: TRBD1; DNA: TGTGCCAGCTCACGATTGACAGGGAATAGGGACCATGGCTACACCTTC; CDR3: CASSRLTGNRDHGYTF
V: TRBV2; J: TRBJ2-1; size: once; D: .; DNA: TGTGCCAGCAGCCCCACTTCCCATGAGCAGTTCTTC; CDR3: CASSPTSHEQFF
V: TRBV16; J: TRBJ1-2; size: .; D: TRBD1; DNA: TGTGCCAGCAGCCCTGGACAGGGGTACTATGGCTACACCTTC; CDR3: CASSPGQGYYGYTF
V: TRBV7-8; J: TRBJ2-7; size: .; D: .; DNA: TGTGCCAGCAGCTCCCAGGCGGGTCTCAAGTACGAGCAGTACTTC; CDR3: CASSSQAGLKYEQYF
V: TRBV5-1; J: TRBJ1-2; size: .; D: .; DNA: TGCGCCAGCAGGGGCAGGGGAATCGGAAACTATGGCTACACCTTC; CDR3: CASRGRGIGNYGYTF
V: TRBV27; J: TRBJ2-3; size: .; D: .; DNA: TGTGCCAGCAGTCCCCCAGGGACTTGGACAGATACGCAGTATTTT; CDR3: CASSPPGTWTDTQYF
V: TRBV5-6; J: TRBJ2-5; size: .; D: .; DNA: TGTGCCAGCAGCTCGGGACAAGGCCAAGAGACCCAGTACTTC; CDR3: CASSSGQGQETQYF
V: TRBV28; J: TRBJ1-1; size: .; D: .; DNA: TGTGCCAGCAGTTTACCAGGGACTGAAGCTTTCTTT; CDR3: CASSLPGTEAFF
V: TRBV10-3; J: TRBJ2-2; size: .; D: TRBD2; DNA: TGTGCCATCAGGGGGACTAGCGGAGGGGTAACAGGCGGGGAGCTGTTTTTT; CDR3: CAIRGTSGGVTGGELFF
V: TRBV6-1; J: TRBJ2-7; size: .; D: .; DNA: TGTGCCAGCAGCCGGGGGCCAAGCTCCTACGAGCAGTACTTC; CDR3: CASSRGPSSYEQYF
V: TRBV5-4; J: TRBJ2-7; size: .; D: .; DNA: TGTGCCATTAAACGACAGGGACTGAACGAGCAGTACTTC; CDR3: CAIKRQGLNEQYF
V: TRBV18; J: TRBJ1-4; size: .; D: TRBD1; DNA: TGTGCCAGCTCACACGACAGGGATTCGGCTAATGAAAAACTGTTTTTT; CDR3: CASSHDRDSANEKLFF
V: TRBV28; J: TRBJ1-4; size: .; D: .; DNA: TGTGCCAGCAGTTTCCCCGGGGACCTTAATGAAAAACTGTTTTTT; CDR3: CASSFPGDLNEKLFF
V: TRBV28; J: TRBJ1-5; size: .; D: .; DNA: TGTGCCAGCAATTCACCGGTTGGGGCAGCTTCTAATCAGCCCCAGCATTTT; CDR3: CASNSPVGAASNQPQHF
V: TRBV12-5; J: TRBJ1-1; size: .; D: .; DNA: TGTGCTAGTGGTTTGTCCAACCGCGACGAGGCTTTCTTT; CDR3: CASGLSNRDEAFF
V: TRBV19; J: TRBJ2-3; size: .; D: .; DNA: TGTGCCAGTAGTATCCGGGGGCAGGGAGATACGCAGTATTTT; CDR3: CASSIRGQGDTQYF
V: TRBV30; J: TRBJ2-2; size: .; D: TRBD2; DNA: TGTGCCTGGAGTGTAAGCGGGAGAGTCTACACCGGGGAGCTGTTTTTT; CDR3: CAWSVSGRVYTGELFF
V: TRBV6-1; J: TRBJ1-2; size: .; D: .; DNA: TGTGCCAGCAGGTTGATGGGGTCCGGAGGCTACACCTTC; CDR3: CASRLMGSGGYTF